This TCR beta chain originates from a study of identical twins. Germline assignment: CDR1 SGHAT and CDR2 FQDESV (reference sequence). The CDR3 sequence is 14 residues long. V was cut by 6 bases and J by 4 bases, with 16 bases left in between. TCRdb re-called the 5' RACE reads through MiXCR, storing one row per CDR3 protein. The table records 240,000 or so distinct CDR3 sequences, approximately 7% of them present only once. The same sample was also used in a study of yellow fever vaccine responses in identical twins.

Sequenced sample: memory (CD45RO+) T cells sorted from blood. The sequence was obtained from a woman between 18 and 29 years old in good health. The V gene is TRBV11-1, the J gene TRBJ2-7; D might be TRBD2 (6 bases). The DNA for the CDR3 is TGTGCCAGCAGTCGGGACTCTTCCTCATACGAGCAGTACTTC. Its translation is CASSRDSSSYEQYF.